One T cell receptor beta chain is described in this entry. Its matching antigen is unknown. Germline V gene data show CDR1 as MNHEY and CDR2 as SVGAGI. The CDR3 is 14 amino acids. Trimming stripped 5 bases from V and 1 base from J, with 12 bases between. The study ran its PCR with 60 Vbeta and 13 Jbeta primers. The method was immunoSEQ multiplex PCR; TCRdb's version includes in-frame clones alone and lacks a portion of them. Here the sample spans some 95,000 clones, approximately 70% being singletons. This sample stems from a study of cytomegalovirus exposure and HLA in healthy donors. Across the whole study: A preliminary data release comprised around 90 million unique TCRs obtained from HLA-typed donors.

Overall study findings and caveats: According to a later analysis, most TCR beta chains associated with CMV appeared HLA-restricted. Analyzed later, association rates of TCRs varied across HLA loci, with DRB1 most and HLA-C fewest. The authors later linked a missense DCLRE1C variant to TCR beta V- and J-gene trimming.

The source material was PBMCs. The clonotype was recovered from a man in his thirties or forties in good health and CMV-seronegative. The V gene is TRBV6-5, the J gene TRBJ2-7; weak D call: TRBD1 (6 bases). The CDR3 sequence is CASSRDTSSYEQYF. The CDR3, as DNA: TGTGCCAGCAGTCGGGACACCTCTTCCTACGAGCAGTACTTC.